A selection of T cell receptor beta chains follows, all from one sample in a study of tumor and adjacent non-tumor tissue in lung cancer. TCRdb re-derived calls from the multiplex PCR reads in MiXCR, one entry per CDR3 protein. Of fewer than 85,000 distinct CDR3 sequences listed, roughly 80% are singletons. Sequencing was carried out using lung tumor tissue. These receptor sequences come from a woman in her fifties or sixties with non-small cell lung cancer. Each CDR3 is given with its conserved first and last residue. The order of the fields is CDR3 DNA, CDR3 protein, J gene, V gene, clone size, D gene. A D gene is named only where the DNA matches it firmly. Expanded clones get a size class; other rows say once, few or many, or leave the size out.

CDR3nt: TGTGCCAGCAGCTTTAGGCCCGGACTTAGCTATGTCTACATCTTC
CDR3aa: CASSFRPGLSYVYIF
j_gene: TRBJ1-2
v_gene: TRBV7-9
abundance: NA
d_gene: NA

CDR3nt: TGTGCCAGCAATTACGGGTCGAACGAAGGGACCCATTACTTC
CDR3aa: CASNYGSNEGTHYF
j_gene: TRBJ2-5
v_gene: TRBV6-6
abundance: NA
d_gene: NA

CDR3nt: TGCGCCAGCAGCTTGGGAACGGGAGGGCCGGTAGCAGATACGCAGCATTTT
CDR3aa: CASSLGTGGPVADTQHF
j_gene: TRBJ1-5
v_gene: TRBV5-1
abundance: NA
d_gene: NA

CDR3nt: TGTGCCAGCAGTGAGACAGGTGGTGCCGAGGCCAACGTCCTGACTTTC
CDR3aa: CASSETGGAEANVLTF
j_gene: TRBJ2-6
v_gene: TRBV6-1
abundance: NA
d_gene: NA

CDR3nt: TGCCCCAGCAGTGATACTAGCATAGATACGCAGTATTTT
CDR3aa: CPSSDTSIDTQYF
j_gene: TRBJ2-3
v_gene: TRBV10-1
abundance: NA
d_gene: NA

CDR3nt: TGTACCAGCATCATTACTAGTGGGAGTACCAATGAGCAGTACTTC
CDR3aa: CTSIITSGSTNEQYF
j_gene: TRBJ2-7
v_gene: TRBV6-5
abundance: NA
d_gene: NA

CDR3nt: TGTGCCAGTAGGGGCATCTGGACTTCGGCTTACGAGCAGTACTTC
CDR3aa: CASRGIWTSAYEQYF
j_gene: TRBJ2-7
v_gene: TRBV12-3/TRBV12-4
abundance: NA
d_gene: NA

CDR3nt: TGTGTCAGCAGCTCAGGACTAGCAGGAGGGTCGCAGTTCTTC
CDR3aa: CVSSSGLAGGSQFF
j_gene: TRBJ2-1
v_gene: TRBV11-1
abundance: NA
d_gene: TRBD2

CDR3nt: TGTGCCAGCAGTCTAGTGGGAGACACCGGGGAACTGTTTTTT
CDR3aa: CASSLVGDTGELFF
j_gene: TRBJ2-2
v_gene: TRBV6-1
abundance: NA
d_gene: NA

CDR3nt: TGTGACAGCGGCCCCCGGACTAGCGGGAGGGCATTGTGGGAGCAGTGCTTC
CDR3aa: CDSGPRTSGRALWEQCF
j_gene: TRBJ2-7
v_gene: TRBV11-2
abundance: NA
d_gene: TRBD2

CDR3nt: TGCAGTGCGCCGGTTACGGCCCACGACTTCTACGAGCAGTACTTC
CDR3aa: CSAPVTAHDFYEQYF
j_gene: TRBJ2-7
v_gene: TRBV20-1
abundance: many
d_gene: NA

CDR3nt: TGTGCCGGCAAAAGAGACAGAAACACCTGGGAGCTGTTCTTT
CDR3aa: CAGKRDRNTWELFF
j_gene: TRBJ2-2
v_gene: TRBV12-3/TRBV12-4
abundance: NA
d_gene: NA

CDR3nt: TGTACCAGCAGCTCTTACGGGACAGGGCACGGGAAGCTGTCTTTT
CDR3aa: CTSSSYGTGHGKLSF
j_gene: TRBJ2-2
v_gene: TRBV11-3
abundance: NA
d_gene: TRBD1

CDR3nt: TGCGCCAGCAGCTCCGGACTAGCGGGTCGGAGCTCCTATGAGCAGTACTTC
CDR3aa: CASSSGLAGRSSYEQYF
j_gene: TRBJ2-7
v_gene: TRBV4-1
abundance: NA
d_gene: TRBD2

CDR3nt: TGTGCCAGCAGCCAGGGACAGGGAGAGTTCTATTACGAGCTGTACTTC
CDR3aa: CASSQGQGEFYYELYF
j_gene: TRBJ2-7
v_gene: TRBV11-2
abundance: NA
d_gene: TRBD1

CDR3nt: TGTGCCAGCAGTTACCACAGGGGAGCGTCCTACAATGAGCAGTTCTTC
CDR3aa: CASSYHRGASYNEQFF
j_gene: TRBJ2-1
v_gene: TRBV6-6
abundance: many
d_gene: TRBD1

CDR3nt: TGTGCCGGCAGTCACCGGGGGTATGGCTACACCTTC
CDR3aa: CAGSHRGYGYTF
j_gene: TRBJ1-2
v_gene: TRBV6-5
abundance: NA
d_gene: NA

CDR3nt: TGTGCCAGTAGCTTAGGATCCGGGACAGAGTTT
CDR3aa: CASSLGSGTEF
j_gene: TRBJ1-1
v_gene: TRBV5-5
abundance: NA
d_gene: TRBD1

CDR3nt: TGTGCCAGCAGCATAGTGGCGGGAGACCAGTACGAACAGTACTTC
CDR3aa: CASSIVAGDQYEQYF
j_gene: TRBJ2-7
v_gene: TRBV11-2
abundance: NA
d_gene: TRBD2

CDR3nt: TGCGCCGGCAGTGCCCGACAGGGGACATACCCAAACTATGGCAACACCTTC
CDR3aa: CAGSARQGTYPNYGNTF
j_gene: TRBJ1-2
v_gene: TRBV4-1
abundance: NA
d_gene: TRBD1

CDR3nt: TGCGCCAGCAGCCCGAGACCGGGACATGATCATGTCTACACCTTC
CDR3aa: CASSPRPGHDHVYTF
j_gene: TRBJ1-2
v_gene: TRBV4-1
abundance: once
d_gene: NA

CDR3nt: TGTGCCAGCAGTAACCTCCGGGACCCCTCGGCGATTCTAGCCAAAAACATTCAGTACTTC
CDR3aa: CASSNLRDPSAILAKNIQYF
j_gene: TRBJ2-4
v_gene: TRBV28
abundance: NA
d_gene: NA

CDR3nt: TGTGGCAGCAGCTTAGTGGTAGAATTATACGAGCAGTGCTTC
CDR3aa: CGSSLVVELYEQCF
j_gene: TRBJ2-7
v_gene: TRBV11-2
abundance: NA
d_gene: NA

CDR3nt: TGTCCCAGCAGCAAGGTCAGCGGGAGTTCGGACGAACAGTACTTC
CDR3aa: CPSSKVSGSSDEQYF
j_gene: TRBJ2-7
v_gene: TRBV6-5
abundance: NA
d_gene: TRBD2

CDR3nt: TGTGCCAGGAATTTAGCAGGGGCTGGGGGAACCGAAGCTTTCTTT
CDR3aa: CARNLAGAGGTEAFF
j_gene: TRBJ1-1
v_gene: TRBV28
abundance: NA
d_gene: NA

CDR3nt: TGTGCCAGCAGCTTCGGCCAGGGTAATGGCGAGCAGTACTTC
CDR3aa: CASSFGQGNGEQYF
j_gene: TRBJ2-7
v_gene: TRBV5-4
abundance: many
d_gene: NA

CDR3nt: TGTGCCAGCAGTCGGACAGGGGGTTTTAACCGTGGCTACACCTTC
CDR3aa: CASSRTGGFNRGYTF
j_gene: TRBJ1-2
v_gene: TRBV12-3/TRBV12-4
abundance: NA
d_gene: TRBD1

CDR3nt: TGTGCCAGCAGCTTAACCGCGACTCATGGGGACCGACGTGGCGATCAGCCCCAGCATTTT
CDR3aa: CASSLTATHGDRRGDQPQHF
j_gene: TRBJ1-5
v_gene: TRBV11-3
abundance: NA
d_gene: NA

CDR3nt: TGTGCCAGTAGCTTAGTGGCAGCTTCGCCCTATGGCTACACCTTC
CDR3aa: CASSLVAASPYGYTF
j_gene: TRBJ1-2
v_gene: TRBV11-2
abundance: NA
d_gene: NA

CDR3nt: TGCGCCAGCCAAGTAGGGGGGACTAGGCAGAACGAGCAGTTCTTC
CDR3aa: CASQVGGTRQNEQFF
j_gene: TRBJ2-1
v_gene: TRBV10-1
abundance: once
d_gene: TRBD2

CDR3nt: TGCGCCAGCAGCATAGAGGGATTACAGCCCCGGCATTTT
CDR3aa: CASSIEGLQPRHF
j_gene: TRBJ1-5
v_gene: TRBV5-1
abundance: once
d_gene: NA

CDR3nt: TGTGCCAGCAGTTACGGTGCTGTTGAGCAGTCCTTC
CDR3aa: CASSYGAVEQSF
j_gene: TRBJ2-1
v_gene: TRBV6-6
abundance: few
d_gene: NA

CDR3nt: TGCGCCAGCAGCCCGGGACAGGGGGTTTCCTACGAGCAGTACTTC
CDR3aa: CASSPGQGVSYEQYF
j_gene: TRBJ2-7
v_gene: TRBV5-1
abundance: many
d_gene: TRBD1

CDR3nt: TGTGCCCCCCGGGACAGGGAATCCTACGAGCAGTACTTC
CDR3aa: CAPRDRESYEQYF
j_gene: TRBJ2-7
v_gene: TRBV10-3
abundance: few
d_gene: TRBD1

CDR3nt: TGCAGCGTCGGACATGTGGAAAGAAACACCATATATTTT
CDR3aa: CSVGHVERNTIYF
j_gene: TRBJ1-3
v_gene: TRBV29-1
abundance: once
d_gene: NA

CDR3nt: TGTGCCAGCAGCCCCAGTCGGGAGTACAAGGAGCAGTTCTTC
CDR3aa: CASSPSREYKEQFF
j_gene: TRBJ2-1
v_gene: TRBV11-1
abundance: NA
d_gene: NA

CDR3nt: TGTGCCACCAGTGATTTCAGGAACACCGGGGAGCAGTTTTTT
CDR3aa: CATSDFRNTGEQFF
j_gene: TRBJ2-2
v_gene: TRBV24-1
abundance: NA
d_gene: NA

CDR3nt: TGTGCCAGCAGCCGGACTAGAAGTGAGCAGTTCTTC
CDR3aa: CASSRTRSEQFF
j_gene: TRBJ2-1
v_gene: TRBV11-2
abundance: NA
d_gene: TRBD2

CDR3nt: TGTGCGAGCATCCAGGACCTCACTAGCAATCAGCCCCAGCATTTT
CDR3aa: CASIQDLTSNQPQHF
j_gene: TRBJ1-5
v_gene: TRBV4-2
abundance: NA
d_gene: NA

CDR3nt: TGTGCCAGCAGCTCAACAGGGGACGGGGGCATTCAGTGCTTT
CDR3aa: CASSSTGDGGIQCF
j_gene: TRBJ2-4
v_gene: TRBV11-3
abundance: NA
d_gene: NA

CDR3nt: TGTGCCAGCAGTTTATTCCCCGGGACAGCGGCTGAAGCTTTATTT
CDR3aa: CASSLFPGTAAEALF
j_gene: TRBJ1-1
v_gene: TRBV27
abundance: NA
d_gene: TRBD1

CDR3nt: TGCAGTGCTAGAGATCGACCCAGGACTGGTAGGGTAAATTCACCCCTCCACTTT
CDR3aa: CSARDRPRTGRVNSPLHF
j_gene: TRBJ1-6
v_gene: TRBV20-1
abundance: few
d_gene: NA

CDR3nt: TGTGCCGGAAGCTTAGGTGTAAGGGTTGGGACAGATACGCAGTATTTT
CDR3aa: CAGSLGVRVGTDTQYF
j_gene: TRBJ2-3
v_gene: TRBV11-2
abundance: NA
d_gene: NA

CDR3nt: TGCAGTGCTAGAGATAGTTGGGTCCAGCCCCGTCATTTT
CDR3aa: CSARDSWVQPRHF
j_gene: TRBJ1-5
v_gene: TRBV20-1
abundance: NA
d_gene: NA

CDR3nt: TGTGCCAGCAGCCCGGGACTAGCGGGAGGGAACTCTTACGAGCAGTACTTC
CDR3aa: CASSPGLAGGNSYEQYF
j_gene: TRBJ2-7
v_gene: TRBV12-3/TRBV12-4
abundance: NA
d_gene: TRBD2

CDR3nt: TGCAGTGATAGATCTATCGGGACAGGGAATATTCCCTACTTC
CDR3aa: CSDRSIGTGNIPYF
j_gene: TRBJ2-7
v_gene: TRBV20-1
abundance: NA
d_gene: TRBD1

CDR3nt: TGTGCCAGCAGCTTATATCGGGCAGATACACGGTATTTT
CDR3aa: CASSLYRADTRYF
j_gene: TRBJ2-3
v_gene: TRBV11-2
abundance: NA
d_gene: NA

CDR3nt: TGTGCCAGCGGTTTAAGCTTTACGAAGCAGTACTTC
CDR3aa: CASGLSFTKQYF
j_gene: TRBJ2-7
v_gene: TRBV11-2
abundance: NA
d_gene: NA

CDR3nt: TGTACCAGCAGCTCGGGACGCCTCACAGTTACGCAGTATTTT
CDR3aa: CTSSSGRLTVTQYF
j_gene: TRBJ2-3
v_gene: TRBV28
abundance: NA
d_gene: NA

CDR3nt: TGTGCCAACAGCTCAACAAGGGAAGGGGACATTCAGTACTTC
CDR3aa: CANSSTREGDIQYF
j_gene: TRBJ2-4
v_gene: TRBV11-3
abundance: NA
d_gene: NA

CDR3nt: TGTGCCAGCAGCCCAGCGGGAGGGCCACGCGATGAGCAGTTCTTC
CDR3aa: CASSPAGGPRDEQFF
j_gene: TRBJ2-1
v_gene: TRBV12-3/TRBV12-4
abundance: many
d_gene: TRBD2

CDR3nt: TGTGCCAGAACCAGTGGGGGGTACGAGCAATTCTTC
CDR3aa: CARTSGGYEQFF
j_gene: TRBJ2-1
v_gene: TRBV12-3/TRBV12-4
abundance: NA
d_gene: NA

CDR3nt: TGCGCCAGCACCGTTCAGGGGGGCTCCTACAATGAGCAGTTCTTC
CDR3aa: CASTVQGGSYNEQFF
j_gene: TRBJ2-1
v_gene: TRBV5-1
abundance: few
d_gene: NA

CDR3nt: TGTACCAGCAGCTTAGATTTTTCCTTAGCGGGAGGGGAGCATTTCTTC
CDR3aa: CTSSLDFSLAGGEHFF
j_gene: TRBJ2-1
v_gene: TRBV11-2
abundance: NA
d_gene: TRBD2

CDR3nt: TGTACCAGCAGTGAAGGGAATTCTGGGGCCAACGTCCTGACTTTC
CDR3aa: CTSSEGNSGANVLTF
j_gene: TRBJ2-6
v_gene: TRBV6-1
abundance: NA
d_gene: NA

CDR3nt: TGTGCCAGCACCCCTGGAGGGCCGATAGATACGCAATTTTTT
CDR3aa: CASTPGGPIDTQFF
j_gene: TRBJ2-3
v_gene: TRBV6-6
abundance: NA
d_gene: NA

CDR3nt: TGTACCAGCAGCACCGGGACAGGGCGCACCCACGAGCAGTACTTT
CDR3aa: CTSSTGTGRTHEQYF
j_gene: TRBJ2-7
v_gene: TRBV11-2
abundance: NA
d_gene: TRBD1

CDR3nt: TGTGCCAGCAGTGAGACCCTAGCGGGAGGACGCGATACGGAGTATTTT
CDR3aa: CASSETLAGGRDTEYF
j_gene: TRBJ2-3
v_gene: TRBV6-1
abundance: NA
d_gene: TRBD2

CDR3nt: TGTGCCAGCAACTCAGGACTATCGGGAGGGTTGCGGTTCTTC
CDR3aa: CASNSGLSGGLRFF
j_gene: TRBJ2-1
v_gene: TRBV11-1
abundance: NA
d_gene: TRBD2